This note documents a single TCR beta chain sequence. Its antigen remains undetermined. No much larger clone exists at a distance of one base, and base qualities are not known. The data derive from a study of T cell responses to AZD1222 COVID-19 vaccine (dated by TCRdb to 2020 to 2023). Broadly, across the study: A total of 230 to 250 trial participants underwent TCR sequencing, of whom nearly 210 received two doses of AZD1222 and about 25 received two doses of the MenACWY control vaccine. Trial participants were enrolled by age into 18-55, 56-69 and 70-plus year subgroups, with 148, 28 and 57 TCR-sequenced participants respectively. Summary of the overall study and its limitations: Conclusions about previously exposed vaccinees are limited, since just a handful of AZD1222 recipients were seropositive for SARS-CoV-2 at baseline. The 56-69-year group was small, and its depth increase did not reach significance, likely because of low power. Vaccine-associated CD4 TCRs spanned the whole spike protein, with dominant responses in regions 160-218 and 743-854. Participants were mostly white British, with more females than males. The authors suggested clonal diversity may have been underestimated. No day 14 peak-response samples were available, so repertoires were characterized only after the peak T cell response. Reportedly, close to half of the unique spike-specific TCRs recognized epitopes lying outside the regions that are mutated in the B.1.351 and B.1.1.7 variants. Spike-specific TCR breadth and depth rose significantly after two AZD1222 doses compared with day 0 and with MenACWY recipients.

What the time point label conveys for this sample: about 28 days (+/-7) after the second vaccine dose. AZD1222 recipients whose second dose came at about 4 weeks and those whose second dose came at about 12 weeks were combined into one group, since spike-specific TCR depth and breadth did not differ between the two schedules. Vaccinee samples were obtained from the UK trials COV001 and COV002, which included a single-blind randomized controlled phase 2/3 trial of AZD1222 (ChAdOx1 nCoV-19) in healthy adults. Trial participant PBMC samples were collected at day 0 and day 28 after the second dose for TCRbeta chain sequencing. The V end loses 3 bases and the J end loses 10 bases, and a stretch of 10 bases separates them. CDR1 SEHNR and CDR2 FQNEAQ are derived from the germline V gene (reference sequence). The CDR3 contains 13 residues, cysteine and phenylalanine counted. Here the CDR3 DNA is all that survives: 39 bases in frame from base 1.

The CDR3 regions of human TCRbeta chains were analyzed by immunosequencing. The study's processing was this. Repertoire TCRs were checked for matches against a reference library of SARS-CoV-2-specific TCRs that had been generated using the MIRA antigen-specificity platform. Breadth meant the fraction of unique TCRs that were SARS-CoV-2-associated, whereas depth meant the fraction of total T cells that were SARS-CoV-2-associated. Each spike-specific TCR was assigned to its reactive spike region and to a CD4 or CD8 class using the MIRA data. Log10-transformed breadth and depth values were compared by one-way ANOVA with Sidak's multiple comparisons tests. TCRdb limited this immuneACCESS table to in-frame rearrangements with V and J called. A share of clones is missing; checked studies link under half to unresolved V genes, and the rest is unexplained. V and J calls and clone size are given by that table; D and trimming were obtained from the DNA. The sample has approximately 140,000 clones on record, approximately 92% of them singletons. Together, the top ten hold around 1.1% of the sample.

The specimen comprised peripheral blood, sampled 28 days after the second AZD1222 dose. The sequence was collected from an adult who received the AZD1222 COVID-19 vaccine. Recombination connected TRBV7-9 to TRBJ1-6; matching of 5 bases hints at TRBD1 as the D gene. CDR3 loop: CASSFQGGSPLHF. The sequenced DNA: TGTGCCAGCAGCTTCCAGGGAGGATCACCCCTCCACTTT.